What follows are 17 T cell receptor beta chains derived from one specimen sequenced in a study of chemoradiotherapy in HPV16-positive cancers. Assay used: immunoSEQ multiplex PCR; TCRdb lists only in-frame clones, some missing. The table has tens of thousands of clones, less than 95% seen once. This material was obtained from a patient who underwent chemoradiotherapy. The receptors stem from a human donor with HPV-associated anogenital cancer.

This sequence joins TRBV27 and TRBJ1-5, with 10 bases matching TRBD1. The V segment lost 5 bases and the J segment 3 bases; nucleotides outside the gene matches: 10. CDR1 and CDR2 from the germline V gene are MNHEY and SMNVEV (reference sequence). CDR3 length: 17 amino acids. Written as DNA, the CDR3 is TGTGCCAGCAGTCCGCAAGGGACAGGGGCGTCCAATCAGCCCCAGCATTTT. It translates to CASSPQGTGASNQPQHF.

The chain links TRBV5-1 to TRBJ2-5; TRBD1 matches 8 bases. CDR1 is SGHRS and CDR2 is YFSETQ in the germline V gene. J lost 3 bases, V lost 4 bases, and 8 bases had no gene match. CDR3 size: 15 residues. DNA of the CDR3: TGCGCCAGCAGCCGGGCCGGGACAGGAGAAGAGACCCAGTACTTC. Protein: CASSRAGTGEETQYF.

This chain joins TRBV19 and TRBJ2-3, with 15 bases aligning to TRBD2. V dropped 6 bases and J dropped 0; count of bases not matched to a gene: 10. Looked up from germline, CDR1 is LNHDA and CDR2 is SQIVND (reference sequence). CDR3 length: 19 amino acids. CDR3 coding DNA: TGTGCCAGTAGCCCTACCGGGACTAGCGGGAGGATTAGCACAGATACGCAGTATTTT. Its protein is CASSPTGTSGRISTDTQYF. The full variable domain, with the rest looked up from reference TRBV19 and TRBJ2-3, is DGGITQSPKYLFRKEGQNVTLSCEQNLNHDAMYWYRQDPGQGLRLIYYSQIVNDFQKGDIAEGYSVSREKKESFPLTVTSAQKNPTAFYLCASSPTGTSGRISTDTQYFGPGTRLTVL.

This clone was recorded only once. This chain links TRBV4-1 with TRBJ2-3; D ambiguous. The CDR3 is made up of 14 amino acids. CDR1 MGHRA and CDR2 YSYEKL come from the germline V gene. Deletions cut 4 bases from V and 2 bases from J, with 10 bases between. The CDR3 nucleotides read TGCGCCAGCAGCCCACCTACCCACACAGATACGCAGTATTTT. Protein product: CASSPPTHTDTQYF.

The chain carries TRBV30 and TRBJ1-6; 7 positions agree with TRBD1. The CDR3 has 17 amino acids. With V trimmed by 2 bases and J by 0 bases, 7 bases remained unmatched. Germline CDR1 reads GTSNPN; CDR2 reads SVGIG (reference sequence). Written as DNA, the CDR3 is TGTGCCTGGAGTTTCCGACAGGGAAGCTCCTATAATTCACCCCTCCACTTT. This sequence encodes CAWSFRQGSSYNSPLHF.

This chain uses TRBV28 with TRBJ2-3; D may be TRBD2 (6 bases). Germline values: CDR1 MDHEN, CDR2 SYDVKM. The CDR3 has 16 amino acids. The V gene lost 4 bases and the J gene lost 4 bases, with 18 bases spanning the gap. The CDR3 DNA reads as TGTGCCAGCAGTTCCGCCGGGACTCGGTCCGCAGATACGCAGTATTTT. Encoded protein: CASSSAGTRSADTQYF.

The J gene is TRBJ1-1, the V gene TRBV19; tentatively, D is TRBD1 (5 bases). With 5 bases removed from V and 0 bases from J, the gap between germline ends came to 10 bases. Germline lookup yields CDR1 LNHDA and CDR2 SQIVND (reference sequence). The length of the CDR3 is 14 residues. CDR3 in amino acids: CASSPGQVNTEAFF. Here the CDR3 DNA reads TGTGCCAGTAGTCCAGGACAAGTGAACACTGAAGCTTTCTTT.

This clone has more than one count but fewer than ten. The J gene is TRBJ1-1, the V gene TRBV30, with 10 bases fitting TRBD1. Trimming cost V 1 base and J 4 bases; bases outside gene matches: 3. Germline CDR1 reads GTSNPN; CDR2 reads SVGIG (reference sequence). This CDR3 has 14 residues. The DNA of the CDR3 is TGTGCCTGGAGTGCCCGGACAGGGGGCACTGAAGCTTTCTTT. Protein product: CAWSARTGGTEAFF.

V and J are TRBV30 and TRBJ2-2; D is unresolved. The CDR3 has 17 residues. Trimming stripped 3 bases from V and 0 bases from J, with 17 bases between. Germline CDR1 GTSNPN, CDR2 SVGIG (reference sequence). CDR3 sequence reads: CAWRAPPGSSNTGELFF. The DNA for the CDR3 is TGTGCCTGGAGGGCCCCCCCGGGCAGCTCGAACACCGGGGAGCTGTTTTTT.

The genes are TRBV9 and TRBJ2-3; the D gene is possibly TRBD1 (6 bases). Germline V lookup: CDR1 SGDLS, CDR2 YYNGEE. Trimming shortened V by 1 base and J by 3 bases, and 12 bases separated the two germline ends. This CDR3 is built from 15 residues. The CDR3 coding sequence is TGTGCCAGCAGCGTATTGGACAGTACTACAGATACGCAGTATTTT. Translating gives CASSVLDSTTDTQYF.

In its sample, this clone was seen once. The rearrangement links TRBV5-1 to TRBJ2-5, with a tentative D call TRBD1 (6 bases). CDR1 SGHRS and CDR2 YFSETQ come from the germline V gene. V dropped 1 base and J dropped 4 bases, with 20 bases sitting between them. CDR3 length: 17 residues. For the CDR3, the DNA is TGCGCCAGCAGCTTGCTAGGGGCCTTACAGGGAAGAGAGACCCAGTACTTC. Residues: CASSLLGALQGRETQYF.

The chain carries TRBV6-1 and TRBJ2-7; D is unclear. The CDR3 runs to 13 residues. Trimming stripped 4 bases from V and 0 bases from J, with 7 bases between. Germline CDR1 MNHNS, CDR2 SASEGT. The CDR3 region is CASSAPSSYEQYF. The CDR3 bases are TGTGCCAGCAGTGCCCCGAGCTCCTACGAGCAGTACTTC.

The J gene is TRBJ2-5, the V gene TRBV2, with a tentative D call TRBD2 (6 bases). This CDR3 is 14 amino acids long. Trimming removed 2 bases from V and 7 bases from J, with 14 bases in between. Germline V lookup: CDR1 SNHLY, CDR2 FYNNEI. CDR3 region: CASSESPPGGTQYF. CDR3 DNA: TGTGCCAGCAGTGAAAGCCCGCCCGGGGGGACCCAGTACTTC.

CDR3 sequence reads: CASSLAGGRAFSYEQYF. As DNA, the CDR3 is TGTGCCAGCAGCTTAGCTGGCGGGAGGGCCTTCTCCTACGAGCAGTACTTC. This chain links TRBV7-2 with TRBJ2-7, with TRBD2 matching 9 bases. This CDR3 region has 17 residues. CDR1 SGHTA and CDR2 FQGNSA come from the germline V gene. The V segment lost 0 bases and the J segment 0 bases; nucleotides outside the gene matches: 6.

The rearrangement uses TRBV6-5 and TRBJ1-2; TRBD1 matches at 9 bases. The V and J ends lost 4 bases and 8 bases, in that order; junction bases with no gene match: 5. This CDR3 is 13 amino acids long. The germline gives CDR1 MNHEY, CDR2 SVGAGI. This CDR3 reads CASSLQGARGYTF. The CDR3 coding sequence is TGTGCCAGCAGTTTACAGGGGGCGCGGGGCTACACCTTC.

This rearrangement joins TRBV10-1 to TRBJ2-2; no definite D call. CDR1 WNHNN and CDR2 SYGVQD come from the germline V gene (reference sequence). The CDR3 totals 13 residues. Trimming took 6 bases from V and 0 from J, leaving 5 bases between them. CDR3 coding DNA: TGCGCCAGCAGCGCCTCGAACACCGGGGAGCTGTTTTTT. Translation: CASSASNTGELFF.

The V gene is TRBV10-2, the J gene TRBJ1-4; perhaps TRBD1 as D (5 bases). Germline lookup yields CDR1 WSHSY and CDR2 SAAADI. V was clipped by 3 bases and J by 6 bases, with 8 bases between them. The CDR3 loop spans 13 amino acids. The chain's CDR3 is CASSDTRDEKLFF. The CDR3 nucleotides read TGCGCCAGCAGTGACACCAGGGATGAAAAACTGTTTTTT.